This entry lists 14 T cell receptor beta chains sequenced from one sample in a study of T cells after yellow fever vaccination. TCRdb used MiXCR to reprocess the 5' RACE reads, holding one entry per CDR3 protein. Here the sample spans around 100,000 distinct CDR3 sequences, 8.4% being singletons. Sample: CD8+ T cells sorted from PBMCs, taken 45 days after the yellow fever booster vaccination. The receptors come from a man aged 25 to 45 who received the YFV17D yellow fever vaccine.

Many counts were recorded for this clonotype. The V call is TRBV21-1, the J call TRBJ2-5; TRBD2 reflects the table's D call only, with no check against the DNA. TRBV21-1 is annotated as a pseudogene. This CDR3 comprises 17 residues. CDR3 sequence (DNA): TGTGCCAGCAGCCTTCCAAGGCTAGCGGGAGGAAGTGAGACCCAGTACTTC. Its translation: CASSLPRLAGGSETQYF.

This clonotype was recorded at least ten times. The rearrangement links TRBV20-1 to TRBJ2-2, with a possible D match to TRBD2 (6 bases). The germline CDR1 and CDR2 sequences are DFQATT and SNEGSKA (reference sequence). V was clipped by 6 bases and J by 3 bases, with 20 bases between them. This CDR3 is built from 16 residues. CDR3 region: CSARGGRDGYTGELFF. As DNA, the CDR3 is TGCAGTGCCCGCGGAGGGCGGGACGGGTACACCGGGGAGCTGTTTTTT.

This clonotype was counted only a few times. V gene TRBV20-1 combines with J gene TRBJ2-7; 9 nucleotides match TRBD2. V gave up 5 bases and J gave up 4 bases; unmatched junction bases: 15. The CDR3 loop spans 16 amino acids. CDR1 and CDR2 (germline): DFQATT, SNEGSKA (reference sequence). The CDR3 is CSASPQWREGGYEQYF. As DNA, the CDR3 is TGCAGTGCTTCCCCCCAGTGGCGGGAGGGGGGTTACGAGCAGTACTTC.

The rearrangement joins TRBV2 to TRBJ2-7; TRBD2 aligns across 14 bases. Germline trimming cut 4 bases from V and 7 bases from J; bases unmatched to any gene: 6. The CDR3 is 15 residues long. Germline CDR1 and CDR2: SNHLY and FYNNEI. CDR3 DNA: TGTGCCAGCAGTGGAGGGACTAGCGGGAGCTATGAGCAGTACTTC. Translating it yields CASSGGTSGSYEQYF.

This clonotype has at least ten counts. The chain combines TRBV5-1 with TRBJ2-7; TRBD2 matches at 7 bases. With 9 bases clipped from V and 3 bases from J, the junction kept 12 bases outside the gene matches. Germline loops: CDR1 SGHRS, CDR2 YFSETQ. The CDR3 is 14 residues long. The CDR3: CAIVEALAIYEQYF. DNA for the CDR3: TGCGCCATCGTGGAAGCACTAGCGATCTACGAGCAGTACTTC.

The rearrangement uses TRBV28 and TRBJ2-1; maybe TRBD2 (5 bases). V dropped 2 bases and J dropped 0 bases, with 14 bases sitting between them. The CDR3 consists of 17 residues. Per germline, CDR1 MDHEN and CDR2 SYDVKM. The CDR3 nucleotides are TGTGCCAGCAGTTTAAGTTCGAGCGGAAGCTCCTACAATGAGCAGTTCTTC. The encoded protein is CASSLSSSGSSYNEQFF.

At least ten counts were recorded for this clonotype. The CDR3 DNA is TGCAGCGTTGATGTGGAGGGGGCGCAGGAGCAGTACTTC. This codes for CSVDVEGAQEQYF. This sequence joins TRBV29-1 and TRBJ2-7; TRBD1 might be the D (7 bases). Germline assignment: CDR1 SQVTM and CDR2 ANQGSEA. The CDR3 runs to 13 residues. V was shortened by 3 bases and J by 7 bases, with 16 bases between the two germline ends.

This clonotype was counted many times. This rearrangement joins TRBV12-3 or TRBV12-4 to TRBJ2-3, with D possibly being TRBD2 (7 bases). V was cut by 5 bases and J by 1 base, with 13 bases left in between. The CDR3 runs 15 residues. CDR3 sequence: CASSPGGGGTDTQYF. DNA for the CDR3: TGTGCCAGCAGTCCGGGGGGCGGAGGCACAGATACGCAGTATTTT.

This clonotype was counted at least ten times. This chain connects TRBV28 to TRBJ2-1, with 15 bases identical to TRBD2. The CDR3 runs 15 residues. Germline CDR1 and CDR2: MDHEN and SYDVKM. With 7 bases clipped from V and 6 bases from J, the junction kept 4 bases outside the gene matches. In DNA form, the CDR3 reads TGTGCCAGCAAGGGGACTAGCGGGAGGTTCAATGAGCAGTTCTTC. As protein: CASKGTSGRFNEQFF.

The table lists this clonotype with many counts. The J gene is TRBJ2-7, the V gene TRBV20-1; 12 bases map to TRBD2. The V gene's germline CDR1 is DFQATT and CDR2 SNEGSKA (reference sequence). V lost 5 bases, J lost 0 bases, and 2 bases stayed unmatched. This CDR3 has 14 residues. The CDR3 nucleotides are TGCAGTGCTTCGACTAGCGGGAGCTCCTACGAGCAGTACTTC. This gives the protein CSASTSGSSYEQYF.

Comments on this clonotype: It may be a read error: a sequence one base away is much more abundant. The chain recombines TRBV3-1 with TRBJ2-1; perhaps TRBD1 as D (6 bases). The CDR3 runs to 15 residues. Germline CDR1 is LGHDT and CDR2 is YNNKEL (reference sequence). This CDR3 is CASSEATGSSNEQFF. CDR3 DNA: TGTGCCAGCAGCGAAGCGACAGGCTCCTCCAATGAGCAGTTCTTC.

The rearrangement uses TRBV27 and TRBJ2-1; D assignment may be TRBD1 or TRBD2 (5 bases each). Germline V gives CDR1 MNHEY, CDR2 SMNVEV (reference sequence). V was clipped by 2 bases and J by 8 bases, with 34 bases between them. The CDR3 totals 21 residues. DNA for the CDR3: TGTGCCAGCAGTTTAATTGTTTCGGTTCTGGGGACCGGGGTAACACCTCATGAGCAGTTCTTC. Protein product: CASSLIVSVLGTGVTPHEQFF.

This clonotype was counted at least ten times. CDR3 protein: CASSQSGYNEQFF. CDR3 DNA: TGTGCCAGCAGCCAATCAGGCTACAATGAGCAGTTCTTC. V is TRBV14 and J is TRBJ2-1; D not resolved. This CDR3 has 13 residues. The V gene lost 2 bases and the J gene lost 3 bases, with 5 bases spanning the gap. The germline V gene has CDR1 SGHDN and CDR2 FVKESK.

In its sample, this clonotype was seen many times. CDR3 nucleotide sequence: TGTGCCAGCTCACCACGGGGGTACGAGCAGTACTTC. Protein: CASSPRGYEQYF. The J gene is TRBJ2-7, the V gene TRBV18; the D call may be TRBD1 or TRBD2 (5 bases each). V dropped 1 base and J dropped 4 bases, with 5 bases sitting between them. CDR1 KGHSH and CDR2 LQKENI come from the germline V gene. The CDR3 sequence is 12 residues long.